A selection of T cell receptor beta chains follows, all from one sample in a study of cytomegalovirus exposure and HLA in healthy donors. Repertoires were generated with immunoSEQ multiplex PCR, while TCRdb's copy carries only in-frame clones and drops some. The sample includes some 140,000 clones, 86% of them seen just once. Sequences were obtained from PBMCs. These receptor sequences come from a human donor in good health. The CDR3 runs from the conserved cysteine through the conserved F or W. The order of the fields is V gene, clone size, D gene, J gene, CDR3 DNA, CDR3 protein. The D gene is left open where the match is weak. Rows may omit the clone size; those that give it use once, few, many or a size class.

>TRBV10-3|NA|NA|TRBJ1-1
TGTGCCATCAGTGTCCGGGAGGGGTACACTGAAGCTTTCTTT
CAISVREGYTEAFF
>TRBV5-6|once|NA|TRBJ2-7
TGTGCCAGCAGCCTGAGGCTTACTAGCCCCAGCTCCTACGAGCAGTACTTC
CASSLRLTSPSSYEQYF
>TRBV28|NA|NA|TRBJ2-4
TGTGCCAGCAGTTTACGGGCCAAAAACATTCAGTACTTC
CASSLRAKNIQYF
>TRBV19|NA|NA|TRBJ2-1
TGTGCCAGTAGTGTCGGACTGGTGAGCCCCTACAATGAGCAGTTCTTC
CASSVGLVSPYNEQFF
>TRBV9|NA|NA|TRBJ2-1
TGTGCCAGCAGCGTAGCGGCGGGCCTGGACTACAATGAGCAGTTCTTC
CASSVAAGLDYNEQFF
>TRBV5-1|NA|NA|TRBJ1-1
TGCGCCAGCAGCAAAGGAGACAGGTCTCATGAAGCTTTCTTT
CASSKGDRSHEAFF
>TRBV11-2|NA|NA|TRBJ2-7
TGTGCCAGCAGCCTGGGGCGGGGTTCCTACGAGCAGTACTTC
CASSLGRGSYEQYF
>TRBV7-6|NA|NA|TRBJ2-3
TGTGCCAGCAGCTCCCTAGCGAGGGCAGATACGCAGTATTTT
CASSSLARADTQYF
>TRBV4-1|NA|TRBD2|TRBJ2-5
TGTGCCAGCAGCCAAGCGACGGGGGGACAAGAGACCCAGTACTTC
CASSQATGGQETQYF
>TRBV5-4|NA|NA|TRBJ1-2
TGTGCCAGCAGCCTAAAAGGGGGGGTTGTTTATGGCTACACCTTC
CASSLKGGVVYGYTF
>TRBV7-6|NA|NA|TRBJ2-1
TGTGCCAGCAGCTTAGCCCCGGGTGATGAGCAGTTCTTC
CASSLAPGDEQFF
>TRBV15|NA|TRBD1|TRBJ2-7
TGTGCCACCAGCAGAGAACCAGGGGGCTACGAGCAGTACTTC
CATSREPGGYEQYF
>TRBV27|NA|NA|TRBJ2-5
TGTGCCAGCAGCCTCTCTCAGGGGCAGACCCAGTACTTC
CASSLSQGQTQYF
>TRBV9|NA|TRBD1|TRBJ1-1
TGTGCCAGCAGCGTAGGGGACAGTTACGCTGAAGCTTTCTTT
CASSVGDSYAEAFF
>TRBV7-9|NA|NA|TRBJ2-7
TGTGCCAGCAGCTTAGCTCCGTACGAGCAGTACTTC
CASSLAPYEQYF
>TRBV18|NA|TRBD1|TRBJ2-3
TGTGCCAGCTCGACAGGGTTTGGAGATACGCAGTATTTT
CASSTGFGDTQYF
>TRBV20-1|many|NA|TRBJ1-1
TGCAGTGCTAGTTCGGGACTTCAAGCTTTCTTT
CSASSGLQAFF
>TRBV6-5|once|NA|TRBJ1-5
TGTGCCAGCAGCCCGGGACAAGGGAATCAGCCCCAGCATTTT
CASSPGQGNQPQHF
>TRBV15|NA|NA|TRBJ2-7
TGTGCCACCAGCAGAGATCGGGGTGTATTTTACGAGCAGTACTTC
CATSRDRGVFYEQYF
>TRBV19|NA|NA|TRBJ1-1
TGTGCCAGTAGTCTGGGGGCGCAGAACACTGAAGCTTTCTTT
CASSLGAQNTEAFF
>TRBV1|NA|NA|TRBJ2-1
TGCACCAGCAGCCAAGATAGGGGTGCGAGACTTACCGACTCCTACAATGAGCAGTTCTTC
CTSSQDRGARLTDSYNEQFF
>TRBV30|NA|TRBD1|TRBJ2-7
TGTGCCTGGAGTGTAGGGACAGGGGGATACGAGCAGTACTTC
CAWSVGTGGYEQYF
>TRBV19|NA|NA|TRBJ1-1
TGTGCCAGTAGTACTCGACAGGTGGGCTTAGCTTTCTTT
CASSTRQVGLAFF
>TRBV30|NA|NA|TRBJ1-2
TGTGCCTGGAGCCGTCAGTATGATTTCCGTGGCTACACCTTC
CAWSRQYDFRGYTF
>TRBV19|NA|NA|TRBJ1-2
TGTGCCAGCGCCCGCATGGGGGAGGTGGACTATGGCTACACCTTC
CASARMGEVDYGYTF
>TRBV4-3|NA|NA|TRBJ1-2
TGCGCCAGCAGCCAAGATCATCAGGGGTCTAGAGGTGGCTACACCTTC
CASSQDHQGSRGGYTF
>TRBV28|NA|TRBD1|TRBJ1-2
TGTGCCAGCAGCCCGACAGGGTCAAGGAACTATGGCTACACCTTC
CASSPTGSRNYGYTF
>TRBV6-6|NA|NA|TRBJ1-3
TGTGCCAGCAGTTCCTCCAGGGTCTCTGGAAACACCATATATTTT
CASSSSRVSGNTIYF
>TRBV6-5|once|NA|TRBJ2-7
TGTGCCAGCAGTTACTCAGGGGATCTTACCTCCTACGAGCAGTACTTC
CASSYSGDLTSYEQYF
>TRBV2|NA|TRBD1|TRBJ2-7
TGTGCCAGCAGTTATATTCGGACAGGGGCGGGGGAGCAGTACTTC
CASSYIRTGAGEQYF
>TRBV20-1|NA|NA|TRBJ1-2
TGCAGTGCTAGTCCCGGGTTTGGCTACACCTTC
CSASPGFGYTF
>TRBV7-3|NA|NA|TRBJ2-6
TGTGCCAGCAGCTTTCGACATTCTCGCTCTGGGGCCAACGTCCTGACTTTC
CASSFRHSRSGANVLTF